Each of the 20 T cell receptor beta chains below was sequenced from the same sample in a study of T cells in narcolepsy. Clones were sequenced by immunoSEQ multiplex PCR, and TCRdb holds only the in-frame ones, with some missing. Of roughly 30,000 clones listed, around 79% were seen once; the top ten hold approximately 6.3%. What was sequenced was memory (CD45RA-) CD4+ T cells from blood. The receptors here all came from a human donor in good health.

This rearrangement joins TRBV19 to TRBJ2-1; D may match TRBD1 or TRBD2 (7 bases each). Germline V gives CDR1 LNHDA, CDR2 SQIVND (reference sequence). V lost 1 base to trimming and J lost 6 bases, with 28 bases between them. The CDR3 sequence is 20 residues long. This CDR3 is CASSIVSTGASGIIVNEQFF. CDR3 in DNA: TGTGCCAGTAGTATAGTAAGCACAGGGGCTAGCGGAATTATAGTCAATGAGCAGTTCTTC.

V gene TRBV4-1 combines with J gene TRBJ2-1; either TRBD1 or TRBD2 may supply D (6 bases each). The V end was cut by 6 bases, the J end by 3 bases, with 18 bases between. This CDR3 is built from 16 residues. Germline V CDR1 and CDR2: MGHRA, YSYEKL. DNA of the CDR3: TGCGCCAGCAGGGTAGGTGGGGGGCGAGGCTACAATGAGCAGTTCTTC. It yields the protein CASRVGGGRGYNEQFF.

This chain uses TRBV5-1 with TRBJ1-1; D gene unclear. The CDR3 has 13 amino acids. CDR1 and CDR2 from the germline V gene are SGHRS and YFSETQ. V lost 0 bases and J lost 8, with 11 bases in between. As DNA, the CDR3 is TGCGCCAGCAGCTTGGACACGACGGCAGAAGCTTTCTTT. Translated: CASSLDTTAEAFF.

The chain is built from TRBV27 and TRBJ2-7; 9 nucleotides line up with TRBD1. The CDR3 sequence is 14 residues long. With 5 bases clipped from V and 6 bases from J, the junction kept 8 bases outside the gene matches. Germline V gene data show CDR1 as MNHEY and CDR2 as SMNVEV (reference sequence). CDR3 sequence (DNA): TGTGCCAGCAGTACAAACAGGGGGCCGGGCGAGCAGTACTTC. Residues: CASSTNRGPGEQYF.

This clone appeared a few times. The chain uses TRBV7-2 and TRBJ1-1; no clear D gene. The CDR3 loop spans 12 amino acids. Germline-derived CDR1 and CDR2 are SGHTA and FQGNSA. The V gene lost 2 bases and the J gene lost 3 bases, with 4 bases spanning the gap. CDR3 protein: CASSLTDTEAFF. As DNA, the CDR3 is TGTGCCAGCAGCTTAACGGACACTGAAGCTTTCTTT.

The chain's CDR3 is CASSLRGPGKNIQYF. CDR3 nucleotides: TGTGCCAGTTCTTTAAGGGGGCCGGGCAAAAACATTCAGTACTTC. The J gene is TRBJ2-4, the V gene TRBV6-5, with TRBD1 identical over 7 bases. Germline V gives CDR1 MNHEY, CDR2 SVGAGI. This CDR3 region has 15 residues. Trimming removed 9 bases from V and 3 bases from J; junction bases left unmatched: 11.

The chain uses TRBV5-1 and TRBJ2-5; 8 bases match TRBD1. CDR1 is SGHRS, CDR2 YFSETQ, per germline. The CDR3 spans 15 residues. V was pared by 0 bases and J by 5 bases, with 6 bases of the junction left unmatched. The CDR3 loop reads CASSLEGTGWETQYF. CDR3 bases: TGCGCCAGCAGCTTGGAGGGGACAGGATGGGAGACCCAGTACTTC.

The rearrangement joins TRBV10-3 to TRBJ1-2; no clear D gene. The V gene lost 2 bases and the J gene lost 7 bases, with 29 bases spanning the gap. This CDR3 is 19 amino acids long. The germline gives CDR1 ENHRY, CDR2 SYGVKD. The CDR3 here is CAISERFRSDGRSSGGYTF. The CDR3 DNA sequence: TGTGCCATCAGTGAGAGATTTAGAAGTGATGGACGGTCCTCGGGTGGCTACACCTTC.

The V call is TRBV28, the J call TRBJ1-2, with D unresolved. V lost 2 bases, J lost 6 bases, and 10 bases lay in between. CDR3 size: 13 residues. The germline CDR1 and CDR2 sequences are MDHEN and SYDVKM. CDR3 in amino acids: CASSLRRINGYTF. In DNA form, the CDR3 reads TGTGCCAGCAGTTTAAGACGGATTAATGGCTACACCTTC.

In its sample, this clone was seen a few times. The chain joins TRBV18 to TRBJ1-1; a possible D gene is TRBD1 (6 bases). In germline, CDR1 is KGHSH, CDR2 LQKENI. CDR3 length equals 12 residues. Between the trimmed V and J ends, which lost 3 bases and 8 bases, there was a span of 10 bases. This CDR3 reads CASSPGQGEAFF. The CDR3 bases are TGTGCCAGCTCACCGGGTCAGGGGGAAGCTTTCTTT.

This chain connects TRBV5-5 to TRBJ1-3; TRBD1 agrees at 10 bases. The CDR3 is 19 residues long. After removal of 1 base from V and 0 bases from J, the junction contained 10 bases not matched to a gene. Germline-derived CDR1 and CDR2 are SGHKS and YYEKEE (reference sequence). The CDR3 region is CASSLSGTGAKNSGNTIYF. DNA for the CDR3: TGTGCCAGCAGCTTGTCAGGGACAGGGGCGAAAAACTCTGGAAACACCATATATTTT. The full variable domain, rest sourced from reference TRBV5-5 and TRBJ1-3, is DAGVTQSPTHLIKTRGQQVTLRCSPISGHKSVSWYQQVLGQGPQFIFQYYEKEERGRGNFPDRFSARQFPNYSSELNVNALLLGDSALYLCASSLSGTGAKNSGNTIYFGEGSWLTVV.

This clone was detected only a few times. The V and J genes are TRBV6-1 and TRBJ1-2; D is uncertain. The CDR3 contains 15 residues. V was shortened by 0 bases and J by 1 base, with 9 bases between the two germline ends. The germline CDR1 and CDR2 sequences are MNHNS and SASEGT. The CDR3 reads CASSEASHNNYGYTF. The DNA of the CDR3 is TGTGCCAGCAGTGAAGCGAGTCATAATAACTATGGCTACACCTTC.

DNA for the CDR3: TGTGCCAGCGGGGCCGGCGAGACCCAGTACTTC. It yields the protein CASGAGETQYF. This chain joins TRBV18 and TRBJ2-5; tentatively, D is TRBD1 (5 bases). V was cut by 8 bases and J by 5 bases, with 9 bases left in between. Germline lookup yields CDR1 KGHSH and CDR2 LQKENI. This CDR3 has 11 amino acids.

The gene calls are TRBV27 and TRBJ1-5; 7 bases agree with TRBD1. Germline-derived CDR1 and CDR2 are MNHEY and SMNVEV (reference sequence). The V segment lost 5 bases and the J segment 4 bases; nucleotides outside the gene matches: 5. The CDR3 has 14 residues. The CDR3 reads CASSQGQSNQPQHF. In nucleotides, the CDR3 is TGTGCCAGCAGTCAGGGACAGTCTAATCAGCCCCAGCATTTT.

The V call is TRBV7-8, the J call TRBJ2-7, with D perhaps matching TRBD2 (5 bases). Germline loops: CDR1 SGHVS, CDR2 FQNEAQ. Trimming took 3 bases from V and 7 from J, leaving 10 bases between them. CDR3 length: 12 residues. The CDR3 DNA follows: TGTGCCAGCAGCTTTGAATGGAGGGAGCAGTACTTC. As protein: CASSFEWREQYF.

This chain uses TRBV5-4 with TRBJ2-3; unclear D gene. CDR1 and CDR2 from the germline V gene are SGHNT and YYREEE (reference sequence). This CDR3 is built from 13 residues. Trimming cost V 0 bases and J 6 bases, with 8 bases left between them. The CDR3 DNA reads as TGTGCCAGCAGCTTGGGGTCAACGGATACGCAGTATTTT. Translating it yields CASSLGSTDTQYF.

This sequence joins TRBV4-3 and TRBJ1-1, with a possible D match to TRBD1 (5 bases). The length of the CDR3 is 16 residues. Germline CDR1 LGHNA, CDR2 YSLEER. V was clipped by 1 base and J by 1 base, with 13 bases between them. CDR3 bases: TGCGCCAGCAGCCAAGGGGCGGGGCGGGCGAACACTGAAGCTTTCTTT. Translation gives CASSQGAGRANTEAFF.

This clone was detected only a few times. V is TRBV5-1 and J is TRBJ2-1, with D hard to call. The CDR3 contains 14 residues. CDR1 and CDR2 from the germline V gene are SGHRS and YFSETQ. The germline V and J ends were trimmed by 1 base and 9 bases, with 14 bases remaining between them. DNA for the CDR3: TGCGCCAGCAGCTTGCAGACGGGCTATCGTGAGCAGTTCTTC. It is translated as CASSLQTGYREQFF. Full variable domain (remainder filled in from reference TRBV5-1 and TRBJ2-1): KAGVTQTPRYLIKTRGQQVTLSCSPISGHRSVSWYQQTPGQGLQFLFEYFSETQRNKGNFPGRFSGRQFSNSRSEMNVSTLELGDSALYLCASSLQTGYREQFFGPGTRLTVL.

The chain joins TRBV18 to TRBJ2-5, with TRBD1 matching over 7 bases. Germline values: CDR1 KGHSH, CDR2 LQKENI. V trimming: 5 bases; J trimming: 2 bases; junction bases outside the gene matches: 5. The CDR3 sequence is 14 residues long. This chain's CDR3 is CASSRGPGQETQYF. DNA for the CDR3: TGTGCCAGCTCAAGGGGGCCCGGACAAGAGACCCAGTACTTC.

This clone was seen just once. The V gene is TRBV7-8, the J gene TRBJ1-1; D is ambiguous. Germline values: CDR1 SGHVS, CDR2 FQNEAQ. The V end lost 7 bases, the J end lost 6 bases, and 21 bases lay between the germline ends. The CDR3 runs 15 residues. Here the CDR3 DNA reads TGTGCCAGCACTCCTCTTACAGCCGCCAGCCCTGAAGCTTTCTTT. Encoded protein: CASTPLTAASPEAFF.